Following are 18 T cell receptor beta chains from one sample sequenced in a study of blood T cell repertoires in COVID-19. Libraries were prepared by immunoSEQ multiplex PCR; TCRdb keeps only in-frame clonotypes and omits some of them. This repertoire shows hundreds of thousands of clones, roughly 76% found once; its top ten account for 7.5%. The sample was peripheral blood. The receptors originated from a woman over 75 with COVID-19, enrolled during active disease.

The chain uses TRBV3-1 (or the pseudogene TRBV3-2) and TRBJ2-3; TRBD2 aligns across 7 bases. Germline V gene lookup returns CDR1 LGHDT and CDR2 YNNKEL (reference sequence). J was trimmed by 4 bases and V by 1 base; bases with no gene match: 11. The CDR3 runs 17 residues. The CDR3 here is CASSQVTRLAFPDTQYF. The CDR3 coding sequence is TGTGCCAGCAGCCAAGTAACGAGACTAGCTTTCCCAGATACGCAGTATTTT.

This rearrangement joins TRBV2 to TRBJ2-3, with D possibly TRBD2 on 6 matching bases. V was clipped by 2 bases and J by 3 bases, with 21 bases between them. CDR1 is SNHLY, CDR2 FYNNEI, per germline. This CDR3 has 18 residues. CDR3 nucleotide sequence: TGTGCCAGCAGTGAATATCTGGGGGGAGGTTCGGGGACAGATACGCAGTATTTT. Translation gives CASSEYLGGGSGTDTQYF.

As to this clone: The sample has other DNA sequences that encode this CDR3 too. The chain carries TRBV6-5 and TRBJ1-1; possibly TRBD1 for D (6 bases). V lost 9 bases, J lost 5 bases, and 13 bases lay in between. This CDR3 contains 12 residues. The germline CDR1 and CDR2 sequences are MNHEY and SVGAGI. This CDR3 is CASEGGGTEAFF. The CDR3 coding sequence is TGTGCCAGTGAGGGGGGAGGGACTGAAGCTTTCTTT.

This sequence joins TRBV7-2 and TRBJ2-7; possible D gene TRBD1, 7 bases. Trimming took 2 bases from V and 6 from J, leaving 11 bases between them. Germline V gives CDR1 SGHTA, CDR2 FQGNSA. The CDR3 is 13 amino acids. The CDR3 loop is CASSLNRGGEQYF. The CDR3 DNA reads TGTGCCAGCAGCTTAAACAGGGGAGGCGAGCAGTACTTC.

V is TRBV29-1 and J is TRBJ1-2; TRBD1 might be the D (5 bases). There are 12 residues in the CDR3. V was pared by 0 bases and J by 6 bases, with 8 bases between. Germline V lookup: CDR1 SQVTM, CDR2 ANQGSEA. Written as DNA, the CDR3 is TGCAGCGTTGAAGAGTGGGGGGATGGCTACACCTTC. It translates to CSVEEWGDGYTF. The full variable domain, rest sourced from reference TRBV29-1 and TRBJ1-2, is SAVISQKPSRDICQRGTSLTIQCQVDSQVTMMFWYRQQPGQSLTLIATANQGSEATYESGFVIDKFPISRPNLTFSTLTVSNMSPEDSSIYLCSVEEWGDGYTFGSGTRLTVV.

The chain carries TRBV3-1 (or the pseudogene TRBV3-2) and TRBJ2-1, with 9 bases lining up with TRBD2. Germline V gives CDR1 LGHDT, CDR2 YNNKEL (reference sequence). V was pared by 1 base and J by 13 bases, with 14 bases of the junction left unmatched. This CDR3 region has 16 residues. The CDR3 nucleotides are TGTGCCAGCAGCCAAGGGCCCGGCGGGGGGGCGTTAGGACAGTTCTTC. Its translation: CASSQGPGGGALGQFF.

Only a few counts were recorded for this clone. The chain uses TRBV27 and TRBJ2-7; maybe TRBD1 (5 bases). V was trimmed by 6 bases and J by 6 bases, leaving 15 bases between them. This CDR3 region has 13 residues. The germline gives CDR1 MNHEY, CDR2 SMNVEV (reference sequence). CDR3 bases: TGTGCCAGCAGGAATAGGGGCTGGGGCGAGCAGTACTTC. Translated, it gives CASRNRGWGEQYF.

DNA for the CDR3: TGTGCCAGCAGCTTAACCACAAACACCGGGGAGCTGTTTTTT. Amino acid sequence: CASSLTTNTGELFF. The chain couples TRBV7-9 to TRBJ2-2, with unresolved D. V was cut by 2 bases and J by 2 bases, with 6 bases left in between. Germline V lookup: CDR1 SEHNR, CDR2 FQNEAQ (reference sequence). The CDR3 spans 14 residues. Full variable domain (rest looked up from reference TRBV7-9 and TRBJ2-2): DTGVSQNPRHKITKRGQNVTFRCDPISEHNRLYWYRQTLGQGPEFLTYFQNEAQLEKSRLLSDRFSAERPKGSFSTLEIQRTEQGDSAMYLCASSLTTNTGELFFGEGSRLTVL.

The chain recombines TRBV10-3 with TRBJ1-5; 9 bases agree with TRBD1. The CDR3 is 14 amino acids. The V segment lost 6 bases and the J segment 4 bases; nucleotides outside the gene matches: 4. Per germline, CDR1 ENHRY and CDR2 SYGVKD. CDR3 in amino acids: CAIRATGGNQPQHF. The CDR3 nucleotides are TGTGCCATCAGGGCGACAGGGGGTAATCAGCCCCAGCATTTT.

The V gene is TRBV3-1 (or the pseudogene TRBV3-2), the J gene TRBJ1-1; D gene uncertain. The V end was cut by 5 bases, the J end by 1 base, with 8 bases between. Germline CDR1 is LGHDT and CDR2 is YNNKEL (reference sequence). The CDR3 totals 13 residues. CDR3 sequence: CASSFVSNTEAFF. The CDR3 DNA follows: TGTGCCAGCAGCTTCGTCTCGAACACTGAAGCTTTCTTT.

This chain joins TRBV20-1 and TRBJ1-1; D gene uncertain. The germline V gene encodes CDR1 DFQATT and CDR2 SNEGSKA (reference sequence). V was clipped by 3 bases and J by 1 base, with 9 bases between them. This CDR3 has 13 residues. The DNA of the CDR3 is TGCAGTGCTAGTAATACGGGGAACACTGAAGCTTTCTTT. This translates into CSASNTGNTEAFF.

The V gene is TRBV3-1 (or the pseudogene TRBV3-2), the J gene TRBJ1-2; 8 nucleotides match TRBD1. There are 17 residues in the CDR3. CDR1 is LGHDT and CDR2 is YNNKEL in the germline V gene (reference sequence). The V gene end was trimmed by 4 bases and the J gene end by 4 bases; junction bases not matched to a gene: 14. CDR3 DNA: TGTGCCAGCAGCCCGGGGACAGGAAGGAGGGGTGGCTATGGCTACACCTTC. Protein: CASSPGTGRRGGYGYTF.

The chain recombines TRBV3-1 (or the pseudogene TRBV3-2) with TRBJ1-2, with TRBD1 matching 8 bases. Germline trimming cut 6 bases from V and 3 bases from J; bases unmatched to any gene: 3. This CDR3 contains 13 residues. Per germline, CDR1 LGHDT and CDR2 YNNKEL (reference sequence). This CDR3 reads CASRRGQDYGYTF. The CDR3 nucleotides read TGTGCCAGCAGAAGGGGACAGGACTATGGCTACACCTTC.

The chain combines TRBV7-3 with TRBJ2-1; 10 nucleotides match TRBD2. Trimming took 8 bases from V and 1 from J; bases not matched to a gene: 5. The CDR3 runs to 15 residues. Germline V gives CDR1 SGHTA, CDR2 FQGTGA. The CDR3 region is CASGLAGGSYNEQFF. The CDR3 coding sequence is TGTGCCAGCGGATTAGCGGGAGGATCCTACAATGAGCAGTTCTTC.

The chain carries TRBV9 and TRBJ2-3; 12 bases map to TRBD2. V trimming: 5 bases; J trimming: 2 bases; junction bases outside the gene matches: 12. The CDR3 loop spans 18 amino acids. Per germline, CDR1 SGDLS and CDR2 YYNGEE. The CDR3 region has the DNA TGTGCCAGCAGGTCGACTAGCGGGAGACGGGTCCACACAGATACGCAGTATTTT. It encodes CASRSTSGRRVHTDTQYF.

The chain links TRBV25-1 to TRBJ2-1, with a possible D match to TRBD1 (6 bases). Germline V CDR1 and CDR2: MGHDK, SYGVNS. V gave up 6 bases and J gave up 5 bases, with 17 bases separating them. There are 15 residues in the CDR3. CDR3 sequence: CASSRTGWANNEQFF. CDR3 coding DNA: TGTGCCAGCAGCAGAACAGGGTGGGCCAACAATGAGCAGTTCTTC.

CDR3 loop: CASSQTGGISDTQYF. As DNA, the CDR3 is TGTGCCAGCTCACAGACAGGGGGCATATCGGATACGCAGTATTTT. V is TRBV18 and J is TRBJ2-3; 10 nucleotides line up with TRBD1. The length of the CDR3 is 15 residues. V lost 4 bases and J lost 6; bases outside the gene matches: 7. Looked up from germline, CDR1 is KGHSH and CDR2 is LQKENI.

The chain uses TRBV28 and TRBJ2-1, with 12 bases matching TRBD2. This CDR3 region has 16 residues. Per germline, CDR1 MDHEN and CDR2 SYDVKM. V was clipped by 2 bases and J by 9 bases; unmatched bases: 8. The CDR3 loop is CASSLQGLAGSREQFF. The CDR3 DNA sequence: TGTGCCAGCAGTTTACAGGGACTAGCGGGCAGTCGTGAGCAGTTCTTC.